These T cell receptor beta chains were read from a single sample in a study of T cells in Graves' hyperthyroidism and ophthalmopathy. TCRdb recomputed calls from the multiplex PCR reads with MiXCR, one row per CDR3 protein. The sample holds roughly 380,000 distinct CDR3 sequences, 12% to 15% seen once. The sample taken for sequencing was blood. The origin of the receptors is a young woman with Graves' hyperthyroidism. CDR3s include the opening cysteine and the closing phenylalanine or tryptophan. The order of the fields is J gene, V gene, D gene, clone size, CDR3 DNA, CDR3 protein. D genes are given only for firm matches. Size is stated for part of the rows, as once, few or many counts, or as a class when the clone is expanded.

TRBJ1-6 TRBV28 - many TGTGCCAGCAGTTTAGCCCCGCGGGGTTCACCCCTCCACTTT CASSLAPRGSPLHF
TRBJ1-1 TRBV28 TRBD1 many TGTGCCAGCAGTTTTGGACAGGGTGGGACTGAAGCTTTCTTT CASSFGQGGTEAFF
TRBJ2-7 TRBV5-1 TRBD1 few TGCGCCAGCAGCCCGGGGACAGGTTCATTCTTCGAGCAGTACTTC CASSPGTGSFFEQYF
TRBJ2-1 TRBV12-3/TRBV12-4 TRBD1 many TGTGCCAGCAGGGCCGGGACAGGGGACTACAATGAGCAGTTCTTC CASRAGTGDYNEQFF
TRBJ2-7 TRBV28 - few TGTGCCAGCATTGGGCTGAGGCAGGGAAAGGACTACGAGCAGTACTTC CASIGLRQGKDYEQYF
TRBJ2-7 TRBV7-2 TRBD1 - TGTGCCAGCAGCTTATCAGGGGGTATATACGAGCAGTACTTC CASSLSGGIYEQYF
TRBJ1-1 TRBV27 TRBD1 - TGTGCCAGCAGACAACACAGGGGGGTCACTGAAGCTTTCTTT CASRQHRGVTEAFF
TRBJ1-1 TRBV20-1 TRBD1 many TGCAGTGCTAGAGCAGGGGGCAGGAGCACTGAAGCTTTCTTT CSARAGGRSTEAFF
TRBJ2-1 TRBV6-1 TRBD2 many TGTGCCAGCAGAAGAGTTAGCGGGAGCTCCTACAATGAGCAGTTCTTC CASRRVSGSSYNEQFF
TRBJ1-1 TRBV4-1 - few TGCGCCAGCAGCCAAGACCGGGGGCTACATGCTTTCTTT CASSQDRGLHAFF
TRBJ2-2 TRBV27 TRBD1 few TGTGCCAGCAGTATCAGGGGGCTCGGCACCGGGGAGCTGTTTTTT CASSIRGLGTGELFF
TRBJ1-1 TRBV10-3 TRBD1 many TGTGCCATCAGTGCCACAGGGGTGAACACTGAAGCTTTCTTT CAISATGVNTEAFF
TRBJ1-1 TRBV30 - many TGTGCCTGCAAAGGGGCGGGAGCTGAAGCTTTCTTT CACKGAGAEAFF
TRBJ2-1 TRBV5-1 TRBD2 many TGCGCCAGCAGCATTACCGGGACTAGCGGTTACAACAATGAGCAGTTCTTC CASSITGTSGYNNEQFF
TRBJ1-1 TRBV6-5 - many TGTGCCAGCAGTTACGGGATGACAGAGAACACTGAAGCTTTCTTT CASSYGMTENTEAFF
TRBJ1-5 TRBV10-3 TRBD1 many TGTGCCATCAGTGACACAGGGGGCAGGCAGCCCCAGCATTTT CAISDTGGRQPQHF
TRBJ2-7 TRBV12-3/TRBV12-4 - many TGTGCCAGCAGTTCCTACAGGATAGCTCAGGACGAGCAGTACTTC CASSSYRIAQDEQYF
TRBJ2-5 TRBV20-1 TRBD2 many TGCAGTGCTGACGAGGGACTAGCGGGGGCGCAGGCGACCCAGTACTTC CSADEGLAGAQATQYF
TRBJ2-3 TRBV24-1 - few TGTGCCACCAGTCCAGACGGGACCTCTCGCACAGATACGCAGTATTTT CATSPDGTSRTDTQYF
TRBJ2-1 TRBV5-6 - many TGTGCCAGCAGCTTGCAGGGACCCTACAATGAGCAGTTCTTC CASSLQGPYNEQFF
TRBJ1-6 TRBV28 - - TGTGCCAGCAGACCTTGGACAGATAATTCACCCCTCCACTTT CASRPWTDNSPLHF
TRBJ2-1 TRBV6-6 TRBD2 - TGTGCCAGCAGTTACACTTCACCGGGACTAGCGGGGTACAATGAGCAGTTCTTC CASSYTSPGLAGYNEQFF
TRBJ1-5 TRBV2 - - TGTGCCAGCAGTTGGGGGGGCCATTATAGCAATCAGCCCCAGCATTTT CASSWGGHYSNQPQHF
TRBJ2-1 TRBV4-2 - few TGTGCCAGCAGCCAAGATTACAGGAGTAGCGATGAGCAGTTCTTC CASSQDYRSSDEQFF
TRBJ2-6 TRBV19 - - TGTGCCAGTAGTATTGTAAGGAGCTCTGGGGCCAACGTCCTGACTTTC CASSIVRSSGANVLTF
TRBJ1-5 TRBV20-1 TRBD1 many TGCAGTGCTAAAGGACAGGGGGATCAGCCCCAGCATTTT CSAKGQGDQPQHF
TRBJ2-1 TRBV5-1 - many TGCGCCAGCAAGGATTCGGTCAATGAGCAGTTCTTC CASKDSVNEQFF
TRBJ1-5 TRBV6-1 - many TGTGCCAGCAGTGGTGAAATCCGAGACAGCAATCAGCCCCAGCATTTT CASSGEIRDSNQPQHF
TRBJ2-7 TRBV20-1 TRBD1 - TGCAGTGCTAGGGAGACAGGGGGCGCGGTCTACGAGCAGTACTTC CSARETGGAVYEQYF
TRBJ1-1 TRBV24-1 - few TGTGCCACCAGTCCAAATGGGGGGGACGGGGTTGAAGCTTTCTTT CATSPNGGDGVEAFF
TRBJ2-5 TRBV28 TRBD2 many TGTGCCAGCAGTTTCATCGGGAGCGGGAAGGAGACCCAGTACTTC CASSFIGSGKETQYF
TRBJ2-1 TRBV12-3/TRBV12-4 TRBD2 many TGTGCCAGCAGTTTCACTAGCGGATACAATGAGCAGTTCTTC CASSFTSGYNEQFF
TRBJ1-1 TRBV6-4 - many TGTGCCAGCAGTTCTTCCCCTGGGAACACTGAAGCTTTCTTT CASSSSPGNTEAFF
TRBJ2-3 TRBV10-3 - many TGTGCCATCAGTGAGTCTCAGGGCTTGGGCACAGATACGCAGTATTTT CAISESQGLGTDTQYF
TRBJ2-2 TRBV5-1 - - TGCGCCAGCAGCTTGGGGGACACAACCGGGGAGCTGTTTTTT CASSLGDTTGELFF
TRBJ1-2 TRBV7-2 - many TGTGCCAGCAGCTTGTTGGGCAGGGTAACAGATGGCTACACCTTC CASSLLGRVTDGYTF
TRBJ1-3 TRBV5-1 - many TGCGCCAGCAGCTTGGGACCCCGAAACACCATATATTTT CASSLGPRNTIYF
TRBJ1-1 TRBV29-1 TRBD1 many TGCAGCGTTGGAACCAAAGACAGGGGGCTGGAAGACACTGAAGCTTTCTTT CSVGTKDRGLEDTEAFF
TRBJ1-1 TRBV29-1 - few TGCAGCGTGGGATGGTTGGACACTGAAGCTTTCTTT CSVGWLDTEAFF
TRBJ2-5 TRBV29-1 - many TGCAGCGTTGAACGGCAGTTCCAAGAGACCCAGTACTTC CSVERQFQETQYF
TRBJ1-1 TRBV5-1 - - TGCGCCAGCAGCCGGACAGCAGCGAACACTGAAGCTTTCTTT CASSRTAANTEAFF
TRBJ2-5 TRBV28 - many TGTGCCAGCAGTTTACAAATCCGGCTCCCGGAGACCCAGTACTTC CASSLQIRLPETQYF